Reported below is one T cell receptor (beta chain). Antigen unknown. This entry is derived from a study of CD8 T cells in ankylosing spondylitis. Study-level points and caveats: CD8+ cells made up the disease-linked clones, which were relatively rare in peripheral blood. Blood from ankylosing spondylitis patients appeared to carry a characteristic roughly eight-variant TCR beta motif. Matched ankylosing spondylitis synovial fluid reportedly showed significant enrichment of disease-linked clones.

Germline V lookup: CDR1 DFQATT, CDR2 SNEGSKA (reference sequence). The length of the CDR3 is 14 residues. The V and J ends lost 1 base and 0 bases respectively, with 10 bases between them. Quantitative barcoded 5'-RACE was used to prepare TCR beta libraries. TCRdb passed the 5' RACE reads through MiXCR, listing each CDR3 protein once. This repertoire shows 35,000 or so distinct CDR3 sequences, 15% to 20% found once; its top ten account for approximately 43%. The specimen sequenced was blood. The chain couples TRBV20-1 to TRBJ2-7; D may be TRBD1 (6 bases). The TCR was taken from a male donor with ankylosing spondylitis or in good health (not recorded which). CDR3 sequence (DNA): TGCAGTGCTAGAGTTATGGACAGCTCCTACGAGCAGTACTTC. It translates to CSARVMDSSYEQYF.